Presented here are 8 T cell receptor beta chains from one specimen sequenced in a study of PD-L1 blockade in urothelial cancer (dated by TCRdb to 2016 to 2017). Preparation of the library involved the immunoSEQ multiplex PCR assay. The table comes from immuneACCESS by way of TCRdb, which keeps in-frame sequences with V and J called. Part of the clones is missing from these tables; in studies checked, under half for an unresolved V gene and the rest for unknown reasons. The sample records about 52,000 clones, 75% to 90% of which are singletons. Jointly, the top ten make up 5.8% of the sample. The sample was PBMCs, taken around atezolizumab (anti-PD-L1) treatment. These receptors were collected from a man aged 40-49 years with urothelial cancer.

CDR3 DNA sequence: TGTGCCAGCTCACTCCTAGGGGAAGGGACAGGGGCCTACGAGCAGTACTTC. Translation gives CASSLLGEGTGAYEQYF. This rearrangement joins TRBV18 to TRBJ2-7; TRBD1 aligns across 10 bases. V trimming: 4 bases; J trimming: 2 bases; junction bases outside the gene matches: 11. The CDR3 length is 17 residues. Per germline, CDR1 KGHSH and CDR2 LQKENI.

This rearrangement joins TRBV28 to TRBJ1-1, with 7 bases that match TRBD1. Trimming took 5 bases from V and 1 from J; bases not matched to a gene: 7. The CDR3 contains 15 residues. The V gene's germline CDR1 is MDHEN and CDR2 SYDVKM. The CDR3 DNA sequence: TGTGCCAGCAGTCCTGGGACAGAACAGAACACTGAAGCTTTCTTT. Amino acid sequence: CASSPGTEQNTEAFF.

This chain connects TRBV29-1 to TRBJ1-5; 7 bases align to TRBD1. CDR1 is SQVTM, CDR2 ANQGSEA, per germline. V dropped 6 bases and J dropped 3; count of bases not matched to a gene: 5. The CDR3 has 13 residues. CDR3 DNA sequence: TGCAGCGTCATGACAGGGTACAATCAGCCCCAGCATTTT. This encodes CSVMTGYNQPQHF.

The CDR3 protein is CASSPGLAGALGQYF. The CDR3 DNA reads as TGTGCCAGCAGCCCGGGACTAGCGGGAGCCCTAGGGCAGTACTTC. V usage is TRBV7-9 and J usage is TRBJ2-7; 14 bases match TRBD2. J gave up 9 bases and V 5 bases, and 9 bases lay outside the gene matches. Germline V gene lookup returns CDR1 SEHNR and CDR2 FQNEAQ (reference sequence). The CDR3 is 15 amino acids.

V is TRBV5-5 and J is TRBJ2-5, with D unclear. The CDR3 is 15 amino acids. Between the trimmed V and J ends, which lost 0 bases and 5 bases, there was a span of 14 bases. CDR1 SGHKS and CDR2 YYEKEE come from the germline V gene (reference sequence). CDR3: CASSLGATPRETQYF. DNA for the CDR3: TGTGCCAGCAGCTTGGGGGCCACCCCACGGGAGACCCAGTACTTC.

This chain connects TRBV2 to TRBJ1-2, with 9 bases matching TRBD1. J was trimmed by 4 bases and V by 7 bases; bases with no gene match: 16. Germline V gene lookup returns CDR1 SNHLY and CDR2 FYNNEI. This CDR3 has 17 amino acids. Written as DNA, the CDR3 is TGTGCCAGCACCCGATCGATACGGGACAGGGCGGTCTATGGCTACACCTTC. Its protein product is CASTRSIRDRAVYGYTF.

The chain is built from TRBV4-3 and TRBJ1-2, with 9 bases identical to TRBD1. This CDR3 region has 16 residues. The V gene end was trimmed by 4 bases and the J gene end by 3 bases; junction bases not matched to a gene: 9. Germline CDR1 and CDR2: LGHNA and YSLEER. The CDR3 sequence: CASSPVAGQGYYGYTF. The CDR3 DNA is TGCGCCAGCAGCCCCGTCGCGGGACAGGGCTACTATGGCTACACCTTC.

The chain carries TRBV18 and TRBJ1-1, with D possibly matching TRBD1 (6 bases). CDR1 and CDR2 from the germline V gene are KGHSH and LQKENI. Trimming took 7 bases from V and 0 from J, leaving 12 bases between them. The CDR3 is 14 residues long. CDR3 in amino acids: CASFQDSLNTEAFF. CDR3 bases: TGTGCCAGCTTCCAGGACAGTCTGAACACTGAAGCTTTCTTT.